Below, 29 T cell receptor beta chains from the same sample are listed, as sequenced in a study of T cell repertoires in cytomegalovirus infection. The antigens for these receptors are not known. TCRdb reanalysed the reads using MiXCR and keeps one entry per CDR3 protein. This sample has about 920,000 distinct CDR3 sequences; around 32% occur once, and the top ten carry over 10%. This specimen was cultured CD8+ T cells from PBMCs, taken from culture after CMV antigen stimulation. The receptors were gathered from a human donor in good health (CMV status not recorded). Some clones in this sample may be carry-over from other donors' samples.

V usage is TRBV7-8 and J usage is TRBJ1-2, with 10 bases that match TRBD1. Germline lookup yields CDR1 SGHVS and CDR2 FQNEAQ. The CDR3 has 16 residues. V was pared by 3 bases and J by 2 bases, with 6 bases of the junction left unmatched. CDR3 DNA: TGTGCCAGCAGCTTCGATCCGGGACAGGGGAACTATGGCTACACCTTC. This gives the protein CASSFDPGQGNYGYTF. The whole variable domain, filled in from reference TRBV7-8 and TRBJ1-2, reads GAGVSQSPRYKVAKRGQDVALRCDPISGHVSLFWYQQALGQGPEFLTYFQNEAQLDKSGLPSDRFFAERPEGSVSTLKIQRTQQEDSAVYLCASSFDPGQGNYGYTFGSGTRLTVV.

V gene TRBV20-1 combines with J gene TRBJ2-7; tentative D call: TRBD2 (6 bases). This CDR3 is 15 amino acids long. The V and J ends lost 4 bases and 0 bases respectively, with 16 bases between them. Germline V gives CDR1 DFQATT, CDR2 SNEGSKA (reference sequence). CDR3 sequence: CSATAYSGSSYEQYV. The DNA for the CDR3 is TGCAGTGCTACCGCCTACTCCGGGAGCTCCTACGAGCAGTACGTC.

A few counts support this clonotype. The rearrangement uses TRBV13 and TRBJ2-7; a possible D gene is TRBD2 (6 bases). This CDR3 contains 12 residues. Trimming stripped 6 bases from V and 0 bases from J, with 6 bases between. From germline, CDR1 is PRHDT and CDR2 FYEKMQ (reference sequence). This chain's CDR3 is CASREGSYEQYF. CDR3 nucleotides: TGTGCCAGCAGGGAGGGCTCCTACGAGCAGTACTTC.

At least ten counts were recorded for this clonotype. The rearrangement links TRBV7-2 to TRBJ1-3; D might be TRBD1 (6 bases). The CDR3 runs to 15 residues. Germline V lookup: CDR1 SGHTA, CDR2 FQGNSA. Trimming cost V 4 bases and J 0 bases, with 10 bases left between them. The CDR3 protein is CASSYRAYSGNTIYF. Written as DNA, the CDR3 is TGTGCCAGCAGCTACAGGGCTTACTCTGGAAACACCATATATTTT.

J is TRBJ2-1 and V is TRBV10-2; a possible D gene is TRBD1 (6 bases). Germline CDR1 reads WSHSY; CDR2 reads SAAADI. The CDR3 has 14 amino acids. V was pared by 2 bases and J by 3 bases, with 8 bases between. The CDR3 region has the DNA TGCGCCAGCAGTGAGGGACAGTTCTACAATGAGCAGTTCTTC. Encoded protein: CASSEGQFYNEQFF.

The chain recombines TRBV7-9 with TRBJ1-5; 8 bases match TRBD1. Germline-derived CDR1 and CDR2 are SEHNR and FQNEAQ (reference sequence). There are 14 residues in the CDR3. V trimming: 5 bases; J trimming: 4 bases; junction bases outside the gene matches: 4. CDR3 DNA sequence: TGTGCCAGCAGCGAGGGACAGGTGAATCAGCCCCAGCATTTT. It yields the protein CASSEGQVNQPQHF.

The V call is TRBV7-4, the J call TRBJ2-7, with 11 bases lining up with TRBD2. The germline V gene encodes CDR1 SGHVT and CDR2 SQSDAQ. The CDR3 loop spans 15 amino acids. CDR3 region: CSSAPREGTSGEQYV. The CDR3 DNA sequence: TGTTCCAGCGCCCCCCGGGAGGGGACTAGCGGAGAGCAGTACGTC.

This clonotype occurred a few times. This sequence joins TRBV12-3 or TRBV12-4 and TRBJ2-1, with D possibly matching TRBD1 (5 bases). V was shortened by 4 bases and J by 4 bases, with 20 bases between the two germline ends. The CDR3 sequence is 17 residues long. CDR3 in DNA: TGTGCCAGCAGTTGGGGCGACCCACAAGGGCCTTACAATGAGCAGTTCTTC. This encodes CASSWGDPQGPYNEQFF.

This clonotype was observed many times. The chain is built from TRBV6-1 and TRBJ2-7; weak D call: TRBD2 (6 bases). Germline loops: CDR1 MNHNS, CDR2 SASEGT. V gave up 3 bases and J gave up 3 bases, with 9 bases separating them. The CDR3 length is 13 residues. CDR3 DNA: TGTGCCAGCAGTGACCCGGGAGACTACGAGCAGTACGTC. Its protein product is CASSDPGDYEQYV.

The rearrangement uses TRBV27 and TRBJ1-2; D is possibly TRBD1 (5 bases). Trimming stripped 10 bases from V and 8 bases from J, with 14 bases between. The CDR3 is 11 amino acids. Germline V gene sequence: CDR1 MNHEY, CDR2 SMNVEV (reference sequence). CDR3 bases: TGTGCCACGCGCGGGGGAGGGGGCTACACCTTC. Encoded protein: CATRGGGGYTF.

This chain links TRBV4-1 with TRBJ1-2; D possibly corresponds to TRBD1 (6 bases). The V gene's germline CDR1 is MGHRA and CDR2 YSYEKL. The ends were cut back, 0 bases at V and 2 bases at J, with 16 bases in the middle. CDR3 length equals 17 residues. CDR3: CASSQDLVAGENYGYTF. The DNA for the CDR3 is TGCGCCAGCAGCCAAGATTTAGTGGCAGGGGAGAACTATGGCTACACCTTC.

V and J are TRBV7-3 and TRBJ1-1; tentatively, D is TRBD1 (6 bases). Germline CDR1 is SGHTA and CDR2 is FQGTGA. V was shortened by 6 bases and J by 7 bases, with 15 bases between the two germline ends. The CDR3 is 13 amino acids. This CDR3 is CASSYQPGHEAFF. CDR3 nucleotides: TGTGCCAGCAGTTACCAACCGGGACATGAAGCTTTCTTT.

The chain is built from TRBV29-1 and TRBJ1-3; D may be TRBD1 (6 bases). This CDR3 is built from 17 residues. The V gene lost 5 bases and the J gene lost 0 bases, with 20 bases spanning the gap. CDR1 SQVTM and CDR2 ANQGSEA come from the germline V gene. CDR3 coding DNA: TGCAGCGTTCTTGACAGTCATAGGGGGATCTCTGGAAACACCATATATTTT. As protein: CSVLDSHRGISGNTIYF.

This clonotype was counted at least ten times. This chain links TRBV12-3 or TRBV12-4 with TRBJ1-1, with 10 nucleotides matching TRBD1. This CDR3 comprises 14 residues. The junction had 8 bases not matched to a gene; V was cut back by 7 bases and J by 6 bases. In DNA, the CDR3 is TGTGCCAGCACCTCGACAGGGGGCAATTCTGAAGCTTTCTTT. Translated, it gives CASTSTGGNSEAFF.

As for this clonotype: Mismatch with germline at one junction end may stem from a read error. The chain has TRBV5-1 and TRBJ2-7, with 11 nucleotides matching TRBD1. The V gene's germline CDR1 is SGHRS and CDR2 YFSETQ. This CDR3 is 14 amino acids long. CDR3 protein: CTSTLGTGGHEQYF. CDR3 nucleotide sequence: TGCACCAGCACGCTAGGGACAGGGGGTCACGAGCAGTACTTC.

This sequence joins TRBV6-1 and TRBJ1-1, with D tentatively TRBD1 (6 bases). The germline V gene has CDR1 MNHNS and CDR2 SASEGT. V lost 10 bases, J lost 1 base, and 19 bases lay in between. This CDR3 is built from 15 residues. CDR3 sequence reads: CATLRGARGNTEAFF. The CDR3 DNA is TGTGCCACTCTGAGGGGAGCCAGGGGGAACACTGAAGCTTTCTTT.

A note on this clonotype: This may come from a read error, since a much larger clone is one base off. CDR3: CASSTSRNQPQHF. CDR3 nucleotide sequence: TGTGCCAGCAGTACGTCCCGGAATCAGCCCCAGCATTTT. This rearrangement joins TRBV12-3 or TRBV12-4 to TRBJ1-5; unclear D gene. The CDR3 is made up of 13 amino acids. Trimming left V 5 bases short and J 4 bases short, with 9 bases between.

The chain has TRBV7-9 and TRBJ1-3, with D maybe TRBD1 (5 bases). The germline CDR1 and CDR2 sequences are SEHNR and FQNEAQ (reference sequence). The CDR3 covers 14 residues. The ends were cut back, 5 bases at V and 5 bases at J, with 13 bases in the middle. CDR3 coding DNA: TGTGCCAGCAGCCCCACCCCGGACAGAAACACCATATATTTT. Translating it yields CASSPTPDRNTIYF. Complete variable domain (other parts from reference TRBV7-9 and TRBJ1-3): DTGVSQNPRHKITKRGQNVTFRCDPISEHNRLYWYRQTLGQGPEFLTYFQNEAQLEKSRLLSDRFSAERPKGSFSTLEIQRTEQGDSAMYLCASSPTPDRNTIYFGEGSWLTVV.

The sample holds a few counts of this clonotype. The junction differs from germline at one of its ends, possibly a read error. This chain joins TRBV11-2 and TRBJ2-7; D not resolved. Per the germline V gene, CDR1 is SGHAT and CDR2 is FQNNGV. The CDR3 extends over 9 amino acids. The CDR3 sequence is CASGRPTFF. CDR3 sequence (DNA): TGTGCCAGCGGACGGCCAACGTTTTTC.

This clonotype was counted only a few times. This sequence joins TRBV7-2 and TRBJ2-7; TRBD1 matches at 9 bases. The CDR3 is made up of 14 amino acids. Germline V gene lookup returns CDR1 SGHTA and CDR2 FQGNSA. V lost 6 bases, J lost 4 bases, and 7 bases stayed unmatched. CDR3 nucleotide sequence: TGTGCCAGCAGATTCGGGACAGGGACTTACGAGCAGTACTTC. Amino acids: CASRFGTGTYEQYF.

This clonotype appeared a few times. The chain carries TRBV7-4 and TRBJ2-7; tentatively, D is TRBD1 (7 bases). Trimming took off 4 bases at V and 2 bases at J, with 15 bases between the two ends. The CDR3 runs 15 residues. Germline CDR1 is SGHVT and CDR2 is SQSDAQ. The CDR3 bases are TGTGCCAGCAGCTCCGGAGGGACAGCACCCTACGAGCAGTACTTC. Its translation: CASSSGGTAPYEQYF.

The rearrangement joins TRBV12-3 or TRBV12-4 to TRBJ2-5; no firm D call. The germline V and J ends were trimmed by 1 base and 4 bases, with 7 bases remaining between them. This CDR3 comprises 13 residues. For the CDR3, the DNA is TGTGCCAGCAGTTTAGTCTTCCGAGAGACCCAGTACTTC. Protein: CASSLVFRETQYF.

The chain combines TRBV5-1 with TRBJ2-5; 12 nucleotides align to TRBD2. Germline CDR1 SGHRS, CDR2 YFSETQ. The CDR3 is made up of 15 amino acids. V trimming: 5 bases; J trimming: 3 bases; junction bases outside the gene matches: 5. The CDR3 DNA reads as TGCGCCAGCAGGGGACTAGCGGGCTTCAAAGAGACCCAGTACTTC. Translated: CASRGLAGFKETQYF.

This clonotype has just a few counts. This chain connects TRBV7-6 to TRBJ2-7; 7 nucleotides match TRBD1. In germline, CDR1 is SGHVS, CDR2 FNYEAQ. The V segment lost 4 bases and the J segment 0 bases; nucleotides outside the gene matches: 3. CDR3 length equals 14 residues. The CDR3: CASSSEGASYEQYV. DNA for the CDR3: TGTGCCAGCAGCTCAGAGGGGGCCTCCTACGAGCAGTACGTC.

The chain employs TRBV4-3 and TRBJ2-3; D is perhaps TRBD1 (5 bases). V gave up 4 bases and J gave up 1 base, with 15 bases separating them. This CDR3 contains 16 residues. CDR1 and CDR2 from the germline V gene are LGHNA and YSLEER. CDR3 nucleotides: TGCGCCAGCAGCCCAAAGGGGCCTCCACGCACAGATACGCAGTATTTT. This translates into CASSPKGPPRTDTQYF.

The rearrangement joins TRBV12-3 or TRBV12-4 to TRBJ1-1; maybe TRBD1 (5 bases). The CDR3 runs 15 residues. Trimming took 2 bases from V and 7 from J, leaving 17 bases between them. CDR3 region: CASSLSPGALGEAFF. CDR3 in DNA: TGTGCCAGCAGTTTATCACCCGGGGCACTGGGTGAAGCTTTCTTT.

The chain employs TRBV5-1 and TRBJ2-5; the D gene could be TRBD1 or TRBD2 (5 bases each). This CDR3 is 12 amino acids long. Trimming left V 7 bases short and J 5 bases short, with 12 bases between. The germline CDR1 and CDR2 sequences are SGHRS and YFSETQ. The CDR3 bases are TGCGCCAGCCCCAGAGAGGGGGAGACCCAGTACTTC. Residues: CASPREGETQYF.

The rearrangement joins TRBV6-2 or TRBV6-3 to TRBJ2-7; the match to TRBD1 covers 8 bases. The V and J ends lost 5 bases and 3 bases, in that order; junction bases with no gene match: 9. This CDR3 has 15 amino acids. Germline lookup yields CDR1 MNHEY and CDR2 SVGEGT. As DNA, the CDR3 is TGTGCCAGCAGTCGCGGACAGGGCACCAACTACGAGCAGTACGTC. Its protein product is CASSRGQGTNYEQYV.

This chain uses TRBV12-3 or TRBV12-4 with TRBJ1-5, with D perhaps matching TRBD1 (5 bases). The CDR3 has 16 amino acids. Between the trimmed V and J ends, which lost 2 bases and 3 bases, there was a span of 14 bases. This CDR3 reads CASSLLGQGANQPQHF. In DNA, the CDR3 is TGTGCCAGCAGTTTATTGGGGCAGGGCGCCAATCAGCCCCAGCATTTT.